This TCR beta chain was sequenced in a study of T-cell memory formation after mild COVID-19. The V gene end was trimmed by 4 bases and the J gene end by 2 bases; junction bases not matched to a gene: 5. CDR1 and CDR2 from the germline V gene are SGHNT and YYREEE (reference sequence). There are 15 residues in the CDR3. This clonotype was seen a handful of times. TCRdb independently ran MiXCR on the 5' RACE reads; one entry per CDR3 protein. The table has 180,000 or so distinct CDR3 sequences, roughly 10% seen once. The chain uses TRBV5-4 and TRBJ1-2; 10 bases map to TRBD1. The material sequenced was PBMCs or a T cell subset sorted from them (not recorded which). This TCR was sampled from a man aged 18 to 29 who had mild COVID-19 (a few samples of this study predate the infection). Cell type and time point are not known. The CDR3: CASSRTGGENYGYTF. CDR3 DNA sequence: TGTGCCAGCAGCAGGACAGGGGGGGAGAACTATGGCTACACCTTC.